The next 24 T cell receptor beta chains were all read from a single sample in a study of blood T cell repertoires in COVID-19. Produced via immunoSEQ multiplex PCR; TCRdb's table is partial and in-frame only. Of about 190,000 clones in the sample, 82% were seen once. The sequencing input was peripheral blood. These TCRs come from a woman in her fifties or sixties with COVID-19, enrolled during active disease.

In this sample, this clone turned up a few times. CDR3 sequence reads: CASSIGTSGMAGEQYF. The CDR3 DNA reads as TGCGCCAGCAGCATCGGGACTAGCGGGATGGCGGGCGAGCAGTACTTC. V usage is TRBV5-1 and J usage is TRBJ2-7; 13 bases match TRBD2. Losses at the gene ends were 4 bases for V and 6 bases for J; bases not matched to a gene: 10. The CDR3 is made up of 16 amino acids. Germline V gene data show CDR1 as SGHRS and CDR2 as YFSETQ.

The rearrangement uses TRBV3-1 (or the pseudogene TRBV3-2) and TRBJ1-5; D gene ambiguous. The CDR3 contains 14 residues. V lost 2 bases to trimming and J lost 0 bases, with 5 bases between them. Germline V CDR1 and CDR2: LGHDT, YNNKEL (reference sequence). CDR3 sequence: CASSQSVSNQPQHF. The CDR3 nucleotides are TGTGCCAGCAGCCAAAGCGTTAGCAATCAGCCCCAGCATTTT.

The genes are TRBV28 and TRBJ2-1; 9 bases are shared with TRBD1. The CDR3 extends over 14 amino acids. V was clipped by 6 bases and J by 1 base; unmatched bases: 1. Germline V gene data show CDR1 as MDHEN and CDR2 as SYDVKM. CDR3 nucleotides: TGTGCCAGCAGGGGACAGGGTTCCTACAATGAGCAGTTCTTC. This encodes CASRGQGSYNEQFF.

This clone was observed a handful of times. The chain recombines TRBV15 with TRBJ1-5, with no clear D. In germline, CDR1 is LNHNV, CDR2 YYDKDF (reference sequence). The CDR3 sequence is 11 residues long. The germline V and J ends were trimmed by 8 bases and 3 bases, with 5 bases remaining between them. CDR3 loop: CATGLNQPQHF. The CDR3 region has the DNA TGTGCCACCGGACTCAATCAGCCCCAGCATTTT.

This clone was recorded once. This chain joins TRBV11-3 and TRBJ2-3; 7 bases map to TRBD2. Trimming cost V 3 bases and J 4 bases; bases outside gene matches: 7. The CDR3 contains 15 residues. Germline-derived CDR1 and CDR2 are SGHNT and YENEEA. The CDR3 region has the DNA TGTGCCAGCAGCTTTTCGGGTGGGGGGGCAGATACGCAGTATTTT. Residues: CASSFSGGGADTQYF.

The rearrangement links TRBV7-6 to TRBJ2-3; 8 bases are a match to TRBD2. V dropped 5 bases and J dropped 0; count of bases not matched to a gene: 4. The CDR3 spans 15 residues. Germline V gene sequence: CDR1 SGHVS, CDR2 FNYEAQ. CDR3 residues: CASSLIAGSTDTQYF. The CDR3, as DNA: TGTGCCAGCAGCCTTATAGCGGGGAGCACAGATACGCAGTATTTT.

This sequence joins TRBV19 and TRBJ1-5; TRBD1 agrees at 7 bases. Trimming at V came to 3 bases and at J to 4 bases, leaving 6 bases not matched to a gene. The germline V gene has CDR1 LNHDA and CDR2 SQIVND (reference sequence). CDR3 length equals 15 residues. The CDR3 sequence is CASSIKTGMNQPQHF. The CDR3 nucleotides read TGTGCCAGTAGTATTAAGACAGGGATGAATCAGCCCCAGCATTTT. Complete variable domain (other parts from reference TRBV19 and TRBJ1-5): DGGITQSPKYLFRKEGQNVTLSCEQNLNHDAMYWYRQDPGQGLRLIYYSQIVNDFQKGDIAEGYSVSREKKESFPLTVTSAQKNPTAFYLCASSIKTGMNQPQHFGDGTRLSIL.

This chain joins TRBV5-4 and TRBJ1-4; TRBD1 might be the D (6 bases). Trimming took off 5 bases at V and 7 bases at J, with 24 bases between the two ends. The CDR3 has 17 residues. The germline gives CDR1 SGHNT, CDR2 YYREEE (reference sequence). DNA for the CDR3: TGTGCCAGCAGTTCAAATGTACAGGGATCTCTAAGTGAAAAACTGTTTTTT. It specifies CASSSNVQGSLSEKLFF.

The chain combines TRBV5-1 with TRBJ1-1; D unresolved. Germline lookup yields CDR1 SGHRS and CDR2 YFSETQ. Trimming left V 0 bases short and J 4 bases short, with 10 bases between. There are 14 residues in the CDR3. The CDR3 coding sequence is TGCGCCAGCAGCTTGGCGTCCCGCGGCACTGAAGCTTTCTTT. Translation: CASSLASRGTEAFF.

This rearrangement joins TRBV5-5 to TRBJ1-1; D may be TRBD1 (6 bases). Trimming removed 3 bases from V and 1 base from J, with 13 bases in between. CDR1 is SGHKS, CDR2 YYEKEE, per germline (reference sequence). This CDR3 has 15 amino acids. The CDR3 sequence is CASSSAGDQNTEAFF. CDR3 sequence (DNA): TGTGCCAGCAGCTCTGCAGGGGACCAGAACACTGAAGCTTTCTTT.

This clone was found a few times. The genes are TRBV27 and TRBJ1-2, with TRBD1 matching over 10 bases. CDR1 is MNHEY, CDR2 SMNVEV, per germline (reference sequence). CDR3 length: 14 residues. With 3 bases clipped from V and 8 bases from J, the junction kept 6 bases outside the gene matches. The CDR3 protein is CASSLAGTGEGYTF. In DNA, the CDR3 is TGTGCCAGCAGTTTGGCCGGGACAGGGGAAGGCTACACCTTC.

As DNA, the CDR3 is TGTGCCAGTTCGGAGGTGTCAGGGACCCAGTACTTC. Translated, it gives CASSEVSGTQYF. This chain joins TRBV2 and TRBJ2-5, with a tentative D call TRBD2 (5 bases). CDR1 and CDR2 (germline): SNHLY, FYNNEI. This CDR3 has 12 residues. V gave up 9 bases and J gave up 7 bases, with 15 bases separating them.

The CDR3 reads CASSLQGNTGELFF. The CDR3 DNA reads TGTGCCAGCAGTCTACAGGGTAACACCGGGGAGCTGTTTTTT. This chain uses TRBV2 with TRBJ2-2, with D possibly being TRBD1 (6 bases). With 5 bases removed from V and 2 bases from J, the gap between germline ends came to 9 bases. CDR3 size: 14 residues. Germline CDR1 SNHLY, CDR2 FYNNEI.

Written as DNA, the CDR3 is TGTGCCAGTAAACGACGGCAGGGTACCGACACTGAAGCTTTCTTT. It specifies CASKRRQGTDTEAFF. V gene TRBV11-2 combines with J gene TRBJ1-1; tentatively, D is TRBD1 (5 bases). Germline CDR1 SGHAT, CDR2 FQNNGV. V gave up 9 bases and J gave up 3 bases, with 20 bases separating them. This CDR3 spans 15 amino acids. Filled out from reference TRBV11-2 and TRBJ1-1, the complete variable domain reads EAGVAQSPRYKIIEKRQSVAFWCNPISGHATLYWYQQILGQGPKLLIQFQNNGVVDDSQLPKDRFSAERLKGVDSTLKIQPAKLEDSAVYLCASKRRQGTDTEAFFGQGTRLTVV.

This sequence joins TRBV5-4 and TRBJ2-7, with D perhaps matching TRBD1 (6 bases). V was cut by 0 bases and J by 6 bases, with 10 bases left in between. CDR3 length: 13 residues. Per germline, CDR1 SGHNT and CDR2 YYREEE (reference sequence). Here the CDR3 DNA reads TGTGCCAGCAGCTTGGGAGGGGGTGCCGAGCAGTACTTC. It specifies CASSLGGGAEQYF.

The chain couples TRBV27 to TRBJ2-7; TRBD2 matches 7 bases. With 5 bases clipped from V and 2 bases from J, the junction kept 9 bases outside the gene matches. CDR1 MNHEY and CDR2 SMNVEV come from the germline V gene (reference sequence). The CDR3 covers 15 residues. CDR3 DNA: TGTGCCAGCAGTCCCACCCTTGCGGGAGCCTACGAGCAGTACTTC. Translating gives CASSPTLAGAYEQYF.

The V gene is TRBV25-1, the J gene TRBJ1-4, with TRBD1 as a possible D gene (6 bases). From germline, CDR1 is MGHDK and CDR2 SYGVNS. CDR3 size: 15 residues. V was cut by 3 bases and J by 7 bases, with 15 bases left in between. CDR3 sequence (DNA): TGTGCCAGCAGTGATAAGACAGGTCTTAGTGAAAAACTGTTTTTT. It yields the protein CASSDKTGLSEKLFF.

This chain connects TRBV18 to TRBJ2-7, with D tentatively TRBD2 (6 bases). The CDR3 has 14 amino acids. V shed 2 bases and J shed 1 base, with 9 bases lying between them. Germline CDR1 and CDR2: KGHSH and LQKENI. For the CDR3, the DNA is TGTGCCAGCTCACCAAAGGGACTTTCCTACGAGCAGTACTTC. Its protein product is CASSPKGLSYEQYF.

In this sample, this clone turned up a few times. The chain uses TRBV27 and TRBJ2-1; 8 bases line up with TRBD1. Trimming cost V 3 bases and J 10 bases; bases outside gene matches: 14. Germline CDR1 reads MNHEY; CDR2 reads SMNVEV (reference sequence). This CDR3 contains 16 residues. In DNA, the CDR3 is TGTGCCAGCAGTTTGGCCAACAGGGGGACCCGGGCGGAGCAGTTCTTC. Its translation is CASSLANRGTRAEQFF.

This rearrangement joins TRBV7-2 to TRBJ2-1; 12 bases agree with TRBD2. Germline V CDR1 and CDR2: SGHTA, FQGNSA. Trimming at V came to 1 base and at J to 6 bases, leaving 7 bases not matched to a gene. This CDR3 contains 17 residues. The CDR3 is CASSLEGTSGRINEQFF. CDR3 DNA: TGTGCCAGCAGCTTAGAGGGGACTAGCGGGCGGATCAATGAGCAGTTCTTC. Complete variable domain (other parts from reference TRBV7-2 and TRBJ2-1): GAGVSQSPSNKVTEKGKDVELRCDPISGHTALYWYRQSLGQGLEFLIYFQGNSAPDKSGLPSDRFSAERTGGSVSTLTIQRTQQEDSAVYLCASSLEGTSGRINEQFFGPGTRLTVL.

CDR3 sequence reads: CASTMMRDTQYF. CDR3 bases: TGTGCCAGCACCATGATGAGGGATACGCAGTATTTT. V and J are TRBV2 and TRBJ2-3; D uncertain. V gave up 7 bases and J gave up 6 bases, with 11 bases separating them. The CDR3 loop spans 12 amino acids. Germline CDR1 reads SNHLY; CDR2 reads FYNNEI.

The chain links TRBV6-6 to TRBJ2-3; TRBD2 matches at 7 bases. The CDR3 is 15 amino acids. After removal of 0 bases from V and 3 bases from J, the junction contained 3 bases not matched to a gene. The V gene's germline CDR1 is MNHNY and CDR2 SVGAGI (reference sequence). Here the CDR3 reads CASSYSGGGTDTQYF. Here the CDR3 DNA reads TGTGCCAGCAGTTACTCTGGCGGGGGAACAGATACGCAGTATTTT.

The genes are TRBV6-5 and TRBJ2-1; 11 bases map to TRBD2. CDR1 is MNHEY and CDR2 is SVGAGI in the germline V gene. The CDR3 spans 15 residues. V dropped 6 bases and J dropped 4; count of bases not matched to a gene: 5. The chain's CDR3 is CASSKTSGGYNEQFF. In DNA, the CDR3 is TGTGCCAGCAGCAAAACTAGCGGGGGATACAATGAGCAGTTCTTC.

V is TRBV5-1 and J is TRBJ2-3; TRBD1 matches 11 bases. This CDR3 has 15 amino acids. The V gene end was trimmed by 4 bases and the J gene end by 3 bases; junction bases not matched to a gene: 4. Germline V gene sequence: CDR1 SGHRS, CDR2 YFSETQ. The CDR3 loop reads CASSVDRGRTDTQYF. CDR3 sequence (DNA): TGCGCCAGCAGCGTGGACAGGGGGCGAACAGATACGCAGTATTTT.